Below are 15 T cell receptor beta chains sequenced from a single sample in a study of cytomegalovirus exposure and HLA in healthy donors. Some clones are missing from TCRdb's copy, which holds only in-frame ones; the method was immunoSEQ multiplex PCR. The data show about 180,000 clones, around nine tenths seen once. Input material: PBMCs. The receptor source for this set is a man aged 18-30 years in good health and CMV-seropositive.

The chain couples TRBV7-9 to TRBJ2-5; possibly TRBD1 for D (5 bases). The CDR3 is 15 residues long. Germline V gene lookup returns CDR1 SEHNR and CDR2 FQNEAQ (reference sequence). V lost 2 bases, J lost 0 bases, and 10 bases lay in between. The CDR3 sequence: CASSLRPGNQETQYF. DNA of the CDR3: TGTGCCAGCAGCTTAAGGCCAGGGAACCAAGAGACCCAGTACTTC.

The rearrangement joins TRBV27 to TRBJ1-1, with a weak D call TRBD1 (6 bases). The CDR3 sequence is 16 residues long. Deletions cut 4 bases from V and 11 bases from J, with 26 bases between. Germline CDR1 MNHEY, CDR2 SMNVEV (reference sequence). The CDR3 spells CASSSRIETGQGRAFF. The CDR3 DNA reads as TGTGCCAGCAGTTCCCGGATCGAGACAGGCCAGGGAAGGGCTTTCTTT.

V usage is TRBV7-3 and J usage is TRBJ2-2; no clear D. CDR1 SGHTA and CDR2 FQGTGA come from the germline V gene. This CDR3 has 15 amino acids. The V and J ends lost 4 bases and 0 bases respectively, with 9 bases between them. CDR3 DNA sequence: TGTGCCAGCAGCTACATGGCTTCGAACACCGGGGAGCTGTTTTTT. Translation gives CASSYMASNTGELFF.

This chain connects TRBV4-2 to TRBJ1-6, with TRBD1 identical over 8 bases. Germline CDR1 is LGHNA and CDR2 is YNFKEQ. There are 15 residues in the CDR3. V lost 2 bases and J lost 7; bases outside the gene matches: 4. This CDR3 is CASSQKDRDNSPLHF. The DNA of the CDR3 is TGTGCCAGCAGCCAAAAGGACAGGGACAATTCACCCCTCCACTTT.

The chain recombines TRBV6-5 with TRBJ2-3; no clear D gene. The V end lost 2 bases, the J end lost 3 bases, and 6 bases lay between the germline ends. This CDR3 comprises 13 residues. Germline lookup yields CDR1 MNHEY and CDR2 SVGAGI. CDR3 nucleotides: TGTGCCAGCAGTTACAAACGGACAGATACGCAGTATTTT. It codes for CASSYKRTDTQYF.

A remark on this clone: One end of the junction does not line up with germline, which may come from a read error. The gene calls are TRBV5-1 and TRBJ2-1; tentatively, D is TRBD2 (5 bases). Germline values: CDR1 SGHRS, CDR2 YFSETQ. The CDR3 runs 13 residues. The chain's CDR3 is CASSPPPPGEQFF. CDR3 DNA sequence: TGTGCCAGCAGCCCACCCCCACCGGGAGAGCAGTTCTTC.

J is TRBJ2-7 and V is TRBV5-6; a weak D match, TRBD1 (6 bases). Trimming shortened V by 6 bases and J by 0 bases, and 16 bases separated the two germline ends. Germline CDR1 is SGHDT and CDR2 is YYEEEE. The CDR3 runs to 15 residues. The CDR3 coding sequence is TGTGCCAGCAACCCCTACAGGGATCCCTCCTACGAGCAGTACTTC. Translated: CASNPYRDPSYEQYF. The variable domain in full, completed from reference TRBV5-6 and TRBJ2-7, reads DAGVTQSPTHLIKTRGQQVTLRCSPKSGHDTVSWYQQALGQGPQFIFQYYEEEERQRGNFPDRFSGHQFPNYSSELNVNALLLGDSALYLCASNPYRDPSYEQYFGPGTRLTVT.

This clone was observed once. The rearrangement links TRBV7-2 to TRBJ2-5; 10 bases match TRBD1. CDR3 length equals 14 residues. CDR1 is SGHTA and CDR2 is FQGNSA in the germline V gene. V shed 5 bases and J 5 bases; nucleotides not matched to a gene: 5. This CDR3 reads CASSEGTGVETQYF. Written as DNA, the CDR3 is TGTGCCAGCAGCGAGGGGACAGGGGTTGAGACCCAGTACTTC.

The chain uses TRBV19 and TRBJ2-7; possibly TRBD2 for D (5 bases). Trimming took 9 bases from V and 4 from J, leaving 16 bases between them. CDR1 is LNHDA and CDR2 is SQIVND in the germline V gene (reference sequence). The CDR3 has 13 amino acids. The CDR3 coding sequence is TGTGCCAGCTCGCCGCGGGCCGGGTACGAGCAGTACTTC. Translating gives CASSPRAGYEQYF.

This clone was picked up a small number of times. The chain uses TRBV7-2 and TRBJ2-1; TRBD2 agrees at 8 bases. Germline V gene data show CDR1 as SGHTA and CDR2 as FQGNSA. This CDR3 spans 11 amino acids. Germline trimming cut 4 bases from V and 12 bases from J; bases unmatched to any gene: 2. The CDR3 is CASSSGTRQFF. DNA of the CDR3: TGTGCCAGCAGCTCCGGGACTAGGCAGTTCTTC.

J is TRBJ1-4 and V is TRBV28, with 7 bases matching TRBD1. CDR1 MDHEN and CDR2 SYDVKM come from the germline V gene. V dropped 7 bases and J dropped 6; count of bases not matched to a gene: 8. The CDR3 is 14 residues long. This CDR3 is CASNQGVVDEKLFF. DNA of the CDR3: TGTGCCAGCAACCAGGGGGTGGTTGATGAAAAACTGTTTTTT.

Remarks on this clone: A junction boundary mismatches the germline segment, possibly from a read error. The chain recombines TRBV5-6 with TRBJ2-3; tentative D call: TRBD2 (5 bases). Germline-derived CDR1 and CDR2 are SGHDT and YYEEEE. This CDR3 comprises 14 residues. The CDR3 DNA is TGTGCCAGCAGTTTGGACTCTTACACAGATACGCAGTATTTT. It is translated as CASSLDSYTDTQYF.

The J gene is TRBJ2-5, the V gene TRBV19; no firm D call. Trimming pared 5 bases from V and 5 bases from J, leaving 9 bases between. CDR1 is LNHDA, CDR2 SQIVND, per germline (reference sequence). The CDR3 spans 12 residues. CDR3 loop: CASSQVRETQYF. CDR3 DNA sequence: TGTGCCAGTAGTCAAGTCAGGGAGACCCAGTACTTC.

This chain uses TRBV11-2 with TRBJ1-1; a weak D match, TRBD1 (5 bases). CDR3 size: 12 residues. Germline CDR1 reads SGHAT; CDR2 reads FQNNGV. The V and J ends lost 6 bases and 9 bases respectively, with 14 bases between them. CDR3 DNA: TGTGCCAGCAGTCGAGAAGGGGCCCAAGCTTTCTTT. It yields the protein CASSREGAQAFF.

This chain joins TRBV5-1 and TRBJ2-5; 8 bases are a match to TRBD1. This CDR3 has 15 amino acids. The V segment lost 4 bases and the J segment 1 base; nucleotides outside the gene matches: 6. CDR1 SGHRS and CDR2 YFSETQ come from the germline V gene. The CDR3 DNA reads TGCGCCAGCAGCCTGTTAGGACAGGGCCAAGAGACCCAGTACTTC. Translating it yields CASSLLGQGQETQYF.